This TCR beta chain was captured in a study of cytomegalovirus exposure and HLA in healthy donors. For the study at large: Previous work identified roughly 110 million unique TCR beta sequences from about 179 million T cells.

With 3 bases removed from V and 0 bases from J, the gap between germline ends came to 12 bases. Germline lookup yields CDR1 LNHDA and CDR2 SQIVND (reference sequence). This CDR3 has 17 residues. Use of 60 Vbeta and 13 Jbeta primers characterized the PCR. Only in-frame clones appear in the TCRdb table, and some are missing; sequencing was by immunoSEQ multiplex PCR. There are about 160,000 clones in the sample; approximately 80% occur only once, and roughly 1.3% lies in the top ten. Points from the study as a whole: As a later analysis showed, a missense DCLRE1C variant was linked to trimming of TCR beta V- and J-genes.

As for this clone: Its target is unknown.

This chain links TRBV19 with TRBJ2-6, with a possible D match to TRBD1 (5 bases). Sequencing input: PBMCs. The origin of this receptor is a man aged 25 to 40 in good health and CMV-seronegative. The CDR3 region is CASSINRRLSGANVLTF. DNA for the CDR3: TGTGCCAGTAGTATTAACAGGCGGCTCTCTGGGGCCAACGTCCTGACTTTC.